What follows are 22 T cell receptor beta chains derived from one specimen sequenced in a study of T-cell memory formation after mild COVID-19 (dated by TCRdb to about 2021). Libraries were prepared through 5' RACE. Reads for this sample came from an Illumina NovaSeq 6000. TCRdb reran the public reads through fastp at Q25 and MiXCR, keeping productive beta chains. Each CDR3 protein gets just one entry, which takes the most common genes and DNA from the rows behind it. This sample holds about 210,000 distinct CDR3 sequences; 10% to 13% were observed only once. The leading ten clones occupy around 3.3% of the sample. Sequenced input: PBMCs or a T cell subset sorted from them (not recorded which). These receptors were obtained from a man aged 18 to 29 who had mild COVID-19 (a few samples of this study predate the infection). The sample titles of this study are shuffled in the database, so cell type and time point are left out; the donor was told from shared clones.

A few counts support this clonotype. The J gene is TRBJ1-5, the V gene TRBV20-1; 7 positions agree with TRBD1. This CDR3 region has 12 residues. The V segment lost 3 bases and the J segment 6 bases; nucleotides outside the gene matches: 2. In germline, CDR1 is DFQATT, CDR2 SNEGSKA (reference sequence). The CDR3 nucleotides are TGCAGTGCTAGTTCAGGGGGTCAGCCCCAGCATTTT. This encodes CSASSGGQPQHF.

The rearrangement uses TRBV29-1 and TRBJ1-5; D is perhaps TRBD1 (6 bases). V was cut by 4 bases and J by 4 bases, with 14 bases left in between. Germline V gene sequence: CDR1 SQVTM, CDR2 ANQGSEA. CDR3 length: 14 amino acids. The CDR3 region is CSVGWAGDNQPQHF. CDR3 sequence (DNA): TGCAGCGTTGGGTGGGCAGGGGATAATCAGCCCCAGCATTTT.

A word on this clonotype: This may arise from a read error, as a much more abundant clone is one base away. CDR3 DNA sequence: TGTGCCAGCAGCTTAGGGGACAGCCACACTGAAGCTTTCTTT. Amino acid sequence: CASSLGDSHTEAFF. V is TRBV7-2 and J is TRBJ1-1; 7 nucleotides match TRBD1. The J segment lost 3 bases and the V segment lost 1 base, leaving 2 bases of the junction unmatched. The CDR3 has 14 residues. Per germline, CDR1 SGHTA and CDR2 FQGNSA.

The V call is TRBV3-1, the J call TRBJ2-5; 7 nucleotides line up with TRBD1. The CDR3 is 13 residues long. From germline, CDR1 is LGHDT and CDR2 YNNKEL (reference sequence). V dropped 7 bases and J dropped 5; count of bases not matched to a gene: 7. CDR3 DNA sequence: TGTGCCAGCAAAAGAGGGGGCGTGGAGACCCAGTACTTC. Translating it yields CASKRGGVETQYF.

The genes are TRBV12-3 or TRBV12-4 and TRBJ2-3, with 7 bases fitting TRBD2. This CDR3 has 19 residues. V shed 1 base, J shed 4 bases, and the junction held 17 bases outside the gene matches. CDR3 coding DNA: TGTGCCAGCAGTTTAGAAAGCGGGGACCTTTGGCTGGGGGCAGATACGCAGTATTTT. Its translation is CASSLESGDLWLGADTQYF.

The table lists this clonotype with a few counts. The rearrangement links TRBV9 to TRBJ2-1; 10 bases are shared with TRBD2. The length of the CDR3 is 16 residues. Germline assignment: CDR1 SGDLS and CDR2 YYNGEE. V was clipped by 3 bases and J by 0 bases; unmatched bases: 3. The CDR3 reads CASSALAGGSYNEQFF. CDR3 in DNA: TGTGCCAGCAGCGCCTTAGCGGGGGGCTCCTACAATGAGCAGTTCTTC.

This clonotype showed up just a few times. The rearrangement links TRBV4-2 to TRBJ2-2, with 16 nucleotides matching TRBD2. CDR1 is LGHNA, CDR2 YNFKEQ, per germline. After removal of 3 bases from V and 3 bases from J, the junction contained 4 bases not matched to a gene. The CDR3 is 18 amino acids. As DNA, the CDR3 is TGTGCCAGCAGCCAGGGACTAGCGGGGGGGACGGACACCGGGGAGCTGTTTTTT. This sequence encodes CASSQGLAGGTDTGELFF.

This clonotype was found a few times. This chain uses TRBV29-1 with TRBJ2-2; the D gene is possibly TRBD1 (5 bases). Germline assignment: CDR1 SQVTM and CDR2 ANQGSEA. Trimming left V 1 base short and J 6 bases short, with 18 bases between. This CDR3 contains 16 residues. CDR3 residues: CSVEGLDAGPPGELFF. DNA for the CDR3: TGCAGCGTTGAAGGTTTGGATGCAGGGCCGCCCGGGGAGCTGTTTTTT.

The sample holds a few counts of this clonotype. The J gene is TRBJ1-5, the V gene TRBV12-3 or TRBV12-4; D may be TRBD1 (5 bases). V shed 6 bases and J shed 2 bases, with 14 bases lying between them. This CDR3 is built from 15 residues. This CDR3 reads CASSRQGVGNQPQHF. In DNA form, the CDR3 reads TGTGCCAGCAGCAGGCAGGGAGTGGGCAATCAGCCCCAGCATTTT.

This clonotype was found a few times. The chain uses TRBV5-6 and TRBJ1-5, with D possibly TRBD1 on 6 matching bases. Germline V gene sequence: CDR1 SGHDT, CDR2 YYEEEE. Trimming took 1 base from V and 3 from J, leaving 26 bases between them. CDR3 length equals 20 residues. The CDR3 loop is CASSLSQRGGRGLFNQPQHF. The CDR3 DNA follows: TGTGCCAGCAGCTTGAGCCAACGGGGAGGCAGGGGACTGTTCAATCAGCCCCAGCATTTT.

The V call is TRBV20-1, the J call TRBJ2-5, with 9 bases fitting TRBD2. Germline loops: CDR1 DFQATT, CDR2 SNEGSKA (reference sequence). The junction had 6 bases not matched to a gene; V was cut back by 6 bases and J by 7 bases. This CDR3 is built from 12 residues. CDR3 protein: CSARLAGRTQYF. CDR3 DNA: TGCAGTGCCCGCCTAGCGGGGCGGACCCAGTACTTC.

Only a few counts were recorded for this clonotype. The chain couples TRBV7-9 to TRBJ1-5, with a possible D match to TRBD1 (5 bases). The ends were cut back, 1 base at V and 5 bases at J, with 15 bases in the middle. Looked up from germline, CDR1 is SEHNR and CDR2 is FQNEAQ (reference sequence). CDR3 size: 16 residues. CDR3 coding DNA: TGTGCCAGCAGCTTAGGGGTTGGAAGGGGCGATCAGCCCCAGCATTTT. It yields the protein CASSLGVGRGDQPQHF.

This clonotype was detected a few times. The chain is built from TRBV7-3 and TRBJ2-4, with 7 bases lining up with TRBD2. V was clipped by 4 bases and J by 4 bases; unmatched bases: 4. Germline assignment: CDR1 SGHTA and CDR2 FQGTGA. This CDR3 is 14 amino acids long. CDR3 coding DNA: TGTGCCAGCAGCTCCGGGGGACTAAAAAACATTCAGTACTTC. As protein: CASSSGGLKNIQYF.

V usage is TRBV4-3 and J usage is TRBJ2-2, with a possible D match to TRBD1 (6 bases). The V end was cut by 4 bases, the J end by 0 bases, with 9 bases between. This CDR3 has 15 residues. Germline V gives CDR1 LGHNA, CDR2 YSLEER. The CDR3 DNA sequence: TGCGCCAGCAGCCGGGACATTTCGAACACCGGGGAGCTGTTTTTT. It translates to CASSRDISNTGELFF.

This clonotype has at least ten counts. The chain employs TRBV12-5 and TRBJ2-3; 9 positions agree with TRBD1. The CDR3 covers 14 residues. Trimming removed 4 bases from V and 4 bases from J; junction bases left unmatched: 3. Germline CDR1 is LGHNT and CDR2 is FRNRAP. The CDR3 DNA sequence: TGTGCTAGTGGTTCGCGGACAGGGGCAGATACGCAGTATTTT. It yields the protein CASGSRTGADTQYF.

This clonotype has a handful of counts. V and J are TRBV6-5 and TRBJ1-3; TRBD1 aligns across 10 bases. The germline CDR1 and CDR2 sequences are MNHEY and SVGAGI. J was trimmed by 0 bases and V by 6 bases; bases with no gene match: 5. The CDR3 consists of 16 residues. This CDR3 reads CASRKTGGSSGNTIYF. CDR3 sequence (DNA): TGTGCCAGCAGGAAGACAGGGGGCAGCTCTGGAAACACCATATATTTT.

There are a few counts of this clonotype. The CDR3 protein is CASSPQQGSNQPQHF. In nucleotides, the CDR3 is TGTGCCAGCAGCCCCCAACAGGGTAGCAATCAGCCCCAGCATTTT. V gene TRBV7-4 combines with J gene TRBJ1-5; weak D call: TRBD1 (6 bases). CDR3 length: 15 amino acids. Germline V CDR1 and CDR2: SGHVT, SQSDAQ. The ends were cut back, 5 bases at V and 0 bases at J, with 11 bases in the middle.

This clonotype was seen a few times. The CDR3 DNA sequence: TGTGCCAGCAGCCCGGGACTAGGCGGTTACAATGAGCAGTTCTTC. Its protein product is CASSPGLGGYNEQFF. V gene TRBV7-2 combines with J gene TRBJ2-1, with 8 bases fitting TRBD2. Germline-derived CDR1 and CDR2 are SGHTA and FQGNSA. V lost 5 bases to trimming and J lost 4 bases; unmatched junction nucleotides: 7. The CDR3 consists of 15 residues.

This clonotype was counted many times. The chain couples TRBV7-2 to TRBJ2-5; 10 bases align to TRBD2. Germline lookup yields CDR1 SGHTA and CDR2 FQGNSA. V gave up 6 bases and J gave up 1 base; unmatched junction bases: 5. The CDR3 length is 15 residues. Here the CDR3 reads CASRTAGGSQETQYF. The DNA for the CDR3 is TGTGCCAGCAGGACAGCGGGGGGGTCCCAAGAGACCCAGTACTTC.

The genes are TRBV20-1 and TRBJ1-2; 10 bases match TRBD1. The CDR3 covers 12 residues. Germline-derived CDR1 and CDR2 are DFQATT and SNEGSKA (reference sequence). V lost 6 bases to trimming and J lost 8 bases; unmatched junction nucleotides: 6. CDR3 residues: CSAGQGVRGYTF. CDR3 nucleotide sequence: TGCAGTGCCGGACAGGGGGTGAGGGGCTACACCTTC.

The genes are TRBV12-3 or TRBV12-4 and TRBJ1-4, with 10 bases lining up with TRBD1. This CDR3 spans 14 amino acids. The J segment lost 5 bases and the V segment lost 6 bases, leaving 3 bases of the junction unmatched. In nucleotides, the CDR3 is TGTGCCAGCAGAACGGACAGGGGGAATGAAAAACTGTTTTTT. It is translated as CASRTDRGNEKLFF.

This chain connects TRBV6-5 to TRBJ2-2; D unclear. The CDR3 totals 13 residues. Trimming left V 2 bases short and J 6 bases short, with 7 bases between. Germline-derived CDR1 and CDR2 are MNHEY and SVGAGI. The CDR3 DNA reads TGTGCCAGCAGTTACGATCGGGCCGGGGAGCTGTTTTTT. Protein sequence: CASSYDRAGELFF.